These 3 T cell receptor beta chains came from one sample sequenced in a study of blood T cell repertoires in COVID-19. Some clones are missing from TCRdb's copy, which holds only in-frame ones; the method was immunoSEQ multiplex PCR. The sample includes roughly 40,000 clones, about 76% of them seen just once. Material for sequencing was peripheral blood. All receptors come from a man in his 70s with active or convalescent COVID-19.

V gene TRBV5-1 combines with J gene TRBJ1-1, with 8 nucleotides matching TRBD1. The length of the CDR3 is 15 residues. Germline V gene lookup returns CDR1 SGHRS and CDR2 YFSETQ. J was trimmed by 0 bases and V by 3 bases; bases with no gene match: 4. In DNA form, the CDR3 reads TGCGCCAGCAGCTATGACAGGGGAATGAACACTGAAGCTTTCTTT. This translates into CASSYDRGMNTEAFF.

The CDR3 loop is CASSSRSSTPPHPQYF. CDR3 sequence (DNA): TGTGCCAGCAGCAGCCGTTCTAGCACACCACCCCATCCGCAGTATTTT. The chain recombines TRBV21-1 with TRBJ2-3; the table's D call of TRBD2 was not tested on the DNA. TRBV21-1 is listed as a pseudogene. The CDR3 contains 16 residues.

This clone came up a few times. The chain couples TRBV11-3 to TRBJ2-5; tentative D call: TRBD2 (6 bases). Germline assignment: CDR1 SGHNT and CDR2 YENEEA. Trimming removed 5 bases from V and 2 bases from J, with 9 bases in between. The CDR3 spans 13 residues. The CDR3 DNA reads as TGTGCCAGCAGCGTGGGGGGACAAGAGACCCAGTACTTC. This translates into CASSVGGQETQYF.